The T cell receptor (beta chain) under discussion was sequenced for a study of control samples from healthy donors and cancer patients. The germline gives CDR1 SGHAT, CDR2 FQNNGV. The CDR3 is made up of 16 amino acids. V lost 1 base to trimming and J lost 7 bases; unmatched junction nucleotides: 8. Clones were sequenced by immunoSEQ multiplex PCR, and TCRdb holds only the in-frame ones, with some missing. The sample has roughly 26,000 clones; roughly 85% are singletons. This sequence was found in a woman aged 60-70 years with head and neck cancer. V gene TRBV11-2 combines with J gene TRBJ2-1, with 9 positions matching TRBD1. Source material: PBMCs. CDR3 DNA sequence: TGTGCCAGCAGCTTAGTTCTACAGGGGGCGCGGAATGAGCAGTTCTTC. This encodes CASSLVLQGARNEQFF.